This T cell receptor (beta chain) came from a study of identical twins. Whole-study results and caveats: Out-of-frame alpha sequences shared by twins were enriched for low generation probability.

The CDR3 spans 15 residues. Germline lookup yields CDR1 LGHDT and CDR2 YNNKEL (reference sequence). The V end was cut by 4 bases, the J end by 0 bases, with 10 bases between. This clonotype occurred a few times. What it binds is not known. TCRdb itself ran the 5' RACE reads through MiXCR, one entry per CDR3 protein. The sample contains 250,000 or so distinct CDR3 sequences, about 7% of which appear only once. The sample also formed part of further work on yellow fever vaccine responses in identical twins.

Sequencing input: memory (CD45RO+) T cells sorted from blood. V is TRBV3-1 and J is TRBJ1-3, with D unresolved. This clonotype was sampled from a woman between 18 and 30 years old in good health. The CDR3 loop is CASSLLGISGNTIYF. CDR3 sequence (DNA): TGTGCCAGCAGCCTGTTGGGGATCTCTGGAAACACCATATATTTT.